A selection of T cell receptor beta chains follows, all from one sample in a study of blood T cell repertoires in COVID-19. Produced via immunoSEQ multiplex PCR; TCRdb's table is partial and in-frame only. There are a few hundred thousand clones in the sample; roughly 85% occur only once, and about 4.1% lies in the top ten. The specimen sequenced was PBMCs or T cells enriched from blood (not recorded which). These receptors originate from a woman aged 25-40 years who had recovered from COVID-19. Both conserved end residues are part of each CDR3. Fields, in order: clone size, J gene, CDR3 length, D gene, V gene, CDR3 DNA, CDR3 protein. A D gene is named only where the DNA matches it firmly. Clone size, where shown, is once, few, many, or a class for clones that have expanded.

abundance: NA; j_gene: TRBJ1-5; len: 13; d_gene: NA; v_gene: TRBV21-1; CDR3nt: TGTGCCAGCAGCCCGGAGGGCAATCAGCCCCAGCATTTT; CDR3aa: CASSPEGNQPQHF
abundance: NA; j_gene: TRBJ1-2; len: 16; d_gene: NA; v_gene: TRBV11-1; CDR3nt: TGTGCCAGCAGCCCAGGGAGGGCAGGAAATAACTATGGCTACACCTTC; CDR3aa: CASSPGRAGNNYGYTF
abundance: once; j_gene: TRBJ1-1; len: 14; d_gene: NA; v_gene: TRBV11-2; CDR3nt: TGTGCCAGCAGCTTTGAGCGCGGAATCACTGAAGCTTTCTTT; CDR3aa: CASSFERGITEAFF
abundance: NA; j_gene: TRBJ2-1; len: 16; d_gene: TRBD2; v_gene: TRBV6-1; CDR3nt: TGTGCCAGCAGTGAGGGGACTAGCGGCCTCCCCAATGAGCAGTTCTTC; CDR3aa: CASSEGTSGLPNEQFF
abundance: NA; j_gene: TRBJ1-4; len: 18; d_gene: NA; v_gene: TRBV7-9; CDR3nt: TGTGCCAGCAGCCTGGGCGATTACAGGATTGCAACTAATGAAAAACTGTTTTTT; CDR3aa: CASSLGDYRIATNEKLFF
abundance: NA; j_gene: TRBJ2-2; len: 14; d_gene: TRBD1; v_gene: TRBV3-1/TRBV3-2; CDR3nt: TGTGCCAGCCAAAAGACAGGGGCTACCGGGGAGCTGTTTTTT; CDR3aa: CASQKTGATGELFF
abundance: NA; j_gene: TRBJ2-7; len: 12; d_gene: NA; v_gene: TRBV28; CDR3nt: TGTGCCAGCAGTCAGGGTTCCTACGAGCAGTACTTC; CDR3aa: CASSQGSYEQYF
abundance: NA; j_gene: TRBJ2-5; len: 13; d_gene: NA; v_gene: TRBV3-1/TRBV3-2; CDR3nt: TGTGCCAGCAGCCCGACTAGACTGGAGACCCAGTACTTC; CDR3aa: CASSPTRLETQYF
abundance: medium-sized; j_gene: TRBJ2-5; len: 15; d_gene: TRBD2; v_gene: TRBV4-2; CDR3nt: TGTGCCAGCAGCCAAGATCGGGGGGGCCAAGAGACCCAGTACTTC; CDR3aa: CASSQDRGGQETQYF
abundance: NA; j_gene: TRBJ1-5; len: 12; d_gene: NA; v_gene: TRBV12-3/TRBV12-4; CDR3nt: TGTGCCAGCAGTTTGTGGGCTCAGCCCCAGCATTTT; CDR3aa: CASSLWAQPQHF
abundance: few; j_gene: TRBJ1-1; len: 14; d_gene: NA; v_gene: TRBV19; CDR3nt: TGTGCCAGTAGTATCAGAGGCCGGGGCACTGAAGCTTTCTTT; CDR3aa: CASSIRGRGTEAFF
abundance: NA; j_gene: TRBJ1-1; len: 14; d_gene: NA; v_gene: TRBV5-1; CDR3nt: TGCGCCAGCAGCTTGGCCCGGTTGCATACTGAAGCTTTCTTT; CDR3aa: CASSLARLHTEAFF
abundance: NA; j_gene: TRBJ1-4; len: 14; d_gene: TRBD1; v_gene: TRBV5-1; CDR3nt: TGCGCCAGCAGCTCGGGACAGCATAATGAAAAACTGTTTTTT; CDR3aa: CASSSGQHNEKLFF
abundance: NA; j_gene: TRBJ2-3; len: 15; d_gene: TRBD2; v_gene: TRBV2; CDR3nt: TGTGCCAGCTCAACGACTAGCGGAAGCACAGATACGCAGTATTTT; CDR3aa: CASSTTSGSTDTQYF
abundance: NA; j_gene: TRBJ1-4; len: 17; d_gene: NA; v_gene: TRBV7-8; CDR3nt: TGTGCCAGCAGCCCCCGAGGACAGCGCCCCTCTAATGAAAAACTGTTTTTT; CDR3aa: CASSPRGQRPSNEKLFF
abundance: NA; j_gene: TRBJ2-2; len: 15; d_gene: TRBD1; v_gene: TRBV6-1; CDR3nt: TGTGCCAGCAGCCAAGGACAGGACCCCACCGGGGAGCTGTTTTTT; CDR3aa: CASSQGQDPTGELFF
abundance: NA; j_gene: TRBJ1-2; len: 14; d_gene: NA; v_gene: TRBV7-9; CDR3nt: TGTGCCAGCAGCTCGAGGCAGGGTGGCTCTGGCTACACCTTC; CDR3aa: CASSSRQGGSGYTF
abundance: NA; j_gene: TRBJ1-1; len: 15; d_gene: TRBD1; v_gene: TRBV7-9; CDR3nt: TGTGCCAGCAGCTCTAGGGACAGGGATGACACTGAAGCTTTCTTT; CDR3aa: CASSSRDRDDTEAFF
abundance: few; j_gene: TRBJ2-3; len: 16; d_gene: TRBD1; v_gene: TRBV6-1; CDR3nt: TGTGCCAGCAGTGTGACAGGGGCCGCCCGCACAGATACGCAGTATTTT; CDR3aa: CASSVTGAARTDTQYF
abundance: NA; j_gene: TRBJ2-7; len: 11; d_gene: NA; v_gene: TRBV28; CDR3nt: TGTGCCACCCGGTACCTGTACGAGCAGTACTTC; CDR3aa: CATRYLYEQYF
abundance: NA; j_gene: TRBJ1-2; len: 16; d_gene: NA; v_gene: TRBV7-8; CDR3nt: TGTGCCAGCAGCTTACAATTGGCAGTTGCTAACTATGGCTACACCTTC; CDR3aa: CASSLQLAVANYGYTF
abundance: NA; j_gene: TRBJ2-5; len: 14; d_gene: TRBD2; v_gene: TRBV18; CDR3nt: TGTGCCAGCTCACCACCATCCGGGAGGGAGACCCAGTACTTC; CDR3aa: CASSPPSGRETQYF
abundance: NA; j_gene: TRBJ1-2; len: 13; d_gene: NA; v_gene: TRBV5-1; CDR3nt: TGCGCCAGCAGCTTAGCAGGAAGCTATGGCTACACCTTC; CDR3aa: CASSLAGSYGYTF
abundance: NA; j_gene: TRBJ2-1; len: 16; d_gene: TRBD1; v_gene: TRBV6-5; CDR3nt: TGTGCCAGCAGTTATCTCGACAGGGGGCCATACAATGAGCAGTTCTTC; CDR3aa: CASSYLDRGPYNEQFF
abundance: NA; j_gene: TRBJ1-1; len: 11; d_gene: NA; v_gene: TRBV29-1; CDR3nt: TGCAGCGGACAGACAAACACTGAAGCTTTCTTT; CDR3aa: CSGQTNTEAFF
abundance: few; j_gene: TRBJ1-1; len: 15; d_gene: NA; v_gene: TRBV5-1; CDR3nt: TGCGCCAGCAGCCCCAGGGATCCGCCGAACACTGAAGCTTTCTTT; CDR3aa: CASSPRDPPNTEAFF
abundance: NA; j_gene: TRBJ1-2; len: 14; d_gene: NA; v_gene: TRBV5-1; CDR3nt: TGCGCCAGCAGCTTCTGGACAGACAATTATGGCTACACCTTC; CDR3aa: CASSFWTDNYGYTF
abundance: NA; j_gene: TRBJ2-2; len: 16; d_gene: TRBD2; v_gene: TRBV19; CDR3nt: TGTGCCAGTACTCCCGGGACTAGCGGGGTGTTCGGGGAGCTGTTTTTT; CDR3aa: CASTPGTSGVFGELFF
abundance: NA; j_gene: TRBJ1-6; len: 15; d_gene: TRBD1; v_gene: TRBV6-5; CDR3nt: TGTGCCAGCAGTCCACGACAGGGGGCACGATCACCCCTCCACTTT; CDR3aa: CASSPRQGARSPLHF
abundance: NA; j_gene: TRBJ2-7; len: 14; d_gene: NA; v_gene: TRBV19; CDR3nt: TGTGCCAGTAGTCCCCGGACACTTTTTTACGAGCAGTACTTC; CDR3aa: CASSPRTLFYEQYF
abundance: NA; j_gene: TRBJ1-5; len: 15; d_gene: NA; v_gene: TRBV15; CDR3nt: TGTGCCACCAGCGACGACAGGCTATCTAATCAGCCCCAGCATTTT; CDR3aa: CATSDDRLSNQPQHF
abundance: NA; j_gene: TRBJ2-5; len: 15; d_gene: NA; v_gene: TRBV7-9; CDR3nt: TGTGCCAGCAGCGGAAGGGGCAGGGATCAAGAGACCCAGTACTTC; CDR3aa: CASSGRGRDQETQYF
abundance: NA; j_gene: TRBJ2-7; len: 13; d_gene: TRBD1; v_gene: TRBV6-2/TRBV6-3; CDR3nt: TGTGCCAGCAGTTATGACAGGGCCTACGAGCAGTACTTC; CDR3aa: CASSYDRAYEQYF
abundance: NA; j_gene: TRBJ2-5; len: 14; d_gene: TRBD1; v_gene: TRBV5-1; CDR3nt: TGCGCCAGCGGCACACAGGGGGCCGGAGAGACCCAGTACTTC; CDR3aa: CASGTQGAGETQYF
abundance: NA; j_gene: TRBJ2-3; len: 16; d_gene: TRBD2; v_gene: TRBV11-2; CDR3nt: TGTGCCAGCAGCCCGGGAGGGGGACTCTCCACAGATACGCAGTATTTT; CDR3aa: CASSPGGGLSTDTQYF
abundance: NA; j_gene: TRBJ2-7; len: 14; d_gene: NA; v_gene: TRBV10-1; CDR3nt: TGCGCCAGCAGTGAGTCGAACCCCGATATGGGCATGTACTTC; CDR3aa: CASSESNPDMGMYF
abundance: NA; j_gene: TRBJ1-2; len: 16; d_gene: TRBD1; v_gene: TRBV18; CDR3nt: TGTGCCAGCTCCCCCCCCGGGGCAGGGGGCGGGTATGGCTACACCTTC; CDR3aa: CASSPPGAGGGYGYTF